These 22 T cell receptor beta chains were sequenced from one sample in a study of Tregs in tolerant kidney transplant recipients. TCRdb's copy holds only in-frame clones and misses some; the assay was immunoSEQ multiplex PCR. The sample comprises about 240,000 clones, around 82% of which are singletons, and around 0.64% rests with the top ten. Material for sequencing was CD4+ T cells from blood. Receptor source: a human donor in good health.

The CDR3 region has the DNA TGTGCCAGCAGCCCGCGACTAGCGGGAGGGCGAGAGCAGTACTTC. It translates to CASSPRLAGGREQYF. The chain couples TRBV7-8 to TRBJ2-7; TRBD2 matches at 14 bases. V lost 5 bases and J lost 7; bases outside the gene matches: 7. Germline CDR1 reads SGHVS; CDR2 reads FQNEAQ. CDR3 length: 15 residues.

This chain joins TRBV28 and TRBJ2-6, with D perhaps TRBD2 (5 bases). From germline, CDR1 is MDHEN and CDR2 SYDVKM. Deletions cut 5 bases from V and 0 bases from J, with 17 bases between. There are 18 residues in the CDR3. The CDR3 protein is CASSAPLGRLSGANVLTF. The CDR3 DNA reads TGTGCCAGCAGTGCTCCCCTGGGGAGACTCTCTGGGGCCAACGTCCTGACTTTC.

In this sample, this clone turned up a few times. The V call is TRBV7-9, the J call TRBJ1-2; possibly TRBD1 for D (6 bases). The CDR3 runs to 14 residues. The V gene lost 2 bases and the J gene lost 1 base, with 8 bases spanning the gap. Germline CDR1 is SEHNR and CDR2 is FQNEAQ (reference sequence). The CDR3 spells CASSLTQGNYGYTF. The DNA of the CDR3 is TGTGCCAGCAGCTTAACACAGGGTAACTATGGCTACACCTTC.

This clone was seen only a few times. V gene TRBV2 combines with J gene TRBJ1-2, with a tentative D call TRBD1 (6 bases). Trimming removed 4 bases at V and 3 bases at J, with 12 bases between. Germline assignment: CDR1 SNHLY and CDR2 FYNNEI. This CDR3 is 14 amino acids long. Here the CDR3 DNA reads TGTGCCAGCAGTGTAGAGACAGGTTACTATGGCTACACCTTC. Translation: CASSVETGYYGYTF.

The V call is TRBV18, the J call TRBJ1-1; D might be TRBD1 (5 bases). Germline-derived CDR1 and CDR2 are KGHSH and LQKENI. Trimming shortened V by 6 bases and J by 6 bases, and 23 bases separated the two germline ends. The CDR3 runs 16 residues. In DNA form, the CDR3 reads TGTGCCAGCTCCCCAGGGTTTGGCGAAAGTGGGTCTGAAGCTTTCTTT. Its protein product is CASSPGFGESGSEAFF.

The rearrangement uses TRBV6-5 and TRBJ1-4; a possible D gene is TRBD1 (6 bases). The CDR3 runs 15 residues. Trimming removed 0 bases at V and 5 bases at J, with 10 bases between. The germline gives CDR1 MNHEY, CDR2 SVGAGI. In DNA form, the CDR3 reads TGTGCCAGCAGTTACTCGAACAGGGCGAATGAAAAACTGTTTTTT. It encodes CASSYSNRANEKLFF.

V gene TRBV6-6 combines with J gene TRBJ2-7, with D hard to call. With 7 bases removed from V and 7 bases from J, the gap between germline ends came to 11 bases. The germline V gene has CDR1 MNHNY and CDR2 SVGAGI (reference sequence). This CDR3 is built from 11 residues. The CDR3 region has the DNA TGTGCCAGCAAAGGCGGACCGGAGCAGTACTTC. This sequence encodes CASKGGPEQYF.

This sequence joins TRBV5-4 and TRBJ2-7, with 9 bases aligning to TRBD1. V dropped 4 bases and J dropped 3; count of bases not matched to a gene: 5. The CDR3 covers 14 residues. CDR1 and CDR2 (germline): SGHNT, YYREEE (reference sequence). CDR3 sequence (DNA): TGTGCCAGCAGCCCGGGACAGGGTCTCTACGAGCAGTACTTC. It codes for CASSPGQGLYEQYF.

V usage is TRBV19 and J usage is TRBJ1-5; 7 positions agree with TRBD1. The CDR3 contains 14 residues. Germline values: CDR1 LNHDA, CDR2 SQIVND (reference sequence). V lost 7 bases and J lost 2; bases outside the gene matches: 5. The CDR3 bases are TGTGCCAGTACTCGACAGGGCGGCAATCAGCCCCAGCATTTT. Its protein product is CASTRQGGNQPQHF. Full variable domain (outside the CDR3, taken from reference TRBV19 and TRBJ1-5): DGGITQSPKYLFRKEGQNVTLSCEQNLNHDAMYWYRQDPGQGLRLIYYSQIVNDFQKGDIAEGYSVSREKKESFPLTVTSAQKNPTAFYLCASTRQGGNQPQHFGDGTRLSIL.

The rearrangement links TRBV9 to TRBJ2-1; 16 nucleotides agree with TRBD2. The CDR3 has 18 residues. V lost 2 bases to trimming and J lost 4 bases; unmatched junction nucleotides: 6. The germline V gene has CDR1 SGDLS and CDR2 YYNGEE. CDR3 loop: CASSVGPGLAGGYNEQFF. The CDR3 coding sequence is TGTGCCAGCAGCGTCGGCCCGGGACTAGCGGGAGGGTACAATGAGCAGTTCTTC.

The CDR3 sequence: CASSLTLRTSGGAIRTDTQYF. Written as DNA, the CDR3 is TGTGCCAGCTCACTAACCCTTCGGACTAGCGGGGGGGCGATTCGAACAGATACGCAGTATTTT. This chain links TRBV18 with TRBJ2-3; 15 bases line up with TRBD2. Germline V gene lookup returns CDR1 KGHSH and CDR2 LQKENI. Unmatched junction bases numbered 17, after V lost 4 bases and J lost 3 bases. CDR3 length: 21 residues.

V gene TRBV5-4 combines with J gene TRBJ2-1; D may be TRBD2 (6 bases). The CDR3 is made up of 15 amino acids. The V and J ends lost 1 base and 0 bases respectively, with 8 bases between them. Looked up from germline, CDR1 is SGHNT and CDR2 is YYREEE (reference sequence). For the CDR3, the DNA is TGTGCCAGCAGCTTGCTCGGGGGCTCCTACAATGAGCAGTTCTTC. It translates to CASSLLGGSYNEQFF. Variable domain in full (rest from reference TRBV5-4 and TRBJ2-1): ETGVTQSPTHLIKTRGQQVTLRCSSQSGHNTVSWYQQALGQGPQFIFQYYREEENGRGNFPPRFSGLQFPNYSSELNVNALELDDSALYLCASSLLGGSYNEQFFGPGTRLTVL.

The chain couples TRBV6-5 to TRBJ1-2; possibly TRBD1 for D (5 bases). Germline V gene data show CDR1 as MNHEY and CDR2 as SVGAGI. V was trimmed by 4 bases and J by 3 bases, leaving 9 bases between them. CDR3 length: 13 amino acids. The CDR3, as DNA: TGTGCCAGCAGTTTTACAGGAGACTATGGCTACACCTTC. Amino acid sequence: CASSFTGDYGYTF.

V usage is TRBV19 and J usage is TRBJ2-5, with 13 positions matching TRBD2. From germline, CDR1 is LNHDA and CDR2 SQIVND (reference sequence). V lost 10 bases to trimming and J lost 10 bases; unmatched junction nucleotides: 12. This CDR3 has 14 residues. The CDR3 DNA reads TGTGCCACCTCAGTAGGGACTAGCGGGACGGACCAGTACTTC. Its translation: CATSVGTSGTDQYF.

The genes are TRBV18 and TRBJ2-2; D is ambiguous. There are 15 residues in the CDR3. The V gene lost 4 bases and the J gene lost 4 bases, with 13 bases spanning the gap. CDR1 is KGHSH and CDR2 is LQKENI in the germline V gene. CDR3 nucleotide sequence: TGTGCCAGCTCACTACTGGGCCGGGCCACCGGGGAGCTGTTTTTT. It yields the protein CASSLLGRATGELFF. Filled out from reference TRBV18 and TRBJ2-2, the complete variable domain reads NAGVMQNPRHLVRRRGQEARLRCSPMKGHSHVYWYRQLPEEGLKFMVYLQKENIIDESGMPKERFSAEFPKEGPSILRIQQVVRGDSAAYFCASSLLGRATGELFFGEGSRLTVL.

The V and J genes are TRBV9 and TRBJ2-7, with D tentatively TRBD2 (5 bases). The CDR3 is made up of 14 amino acids. Germline CDR1 and CDR2: SGDLS and YYNGEE. V was cut by 0 bases and J by 1 base, with 8 bases left in between. The CDR3, as DNA: TGTGCCAGCAGCGTAGCTAGCAAATCCTACGAGCAGTACTTC. Residues: CASSVASKSYEQYF.

The chain links TRBV6-5 to TRBJ1-4; unclear D gene. Germline CDR1 reads MNHEY; CDR2 reads SVGAGI. V shed 6 bases and J shed 2 bases, with 13 bases lying between them. The CDR3 extends over 15 amino acids. As DNA, the CDR3 is TGTGCCAGCAGCCTCCGTGGAGCGACTAATGAAAAACTGTTTTTT. Its translation: CASSLRGATNEKLFF.

CDR3 in amino acids: CASSRSLGPYEQYF. In nucleotides, the CDR3 is TGTGCCAGCAGTCGATCGTTGGGCCCCTACGAGCAGTACTTC. This chain links TRBV6-1 with TRBJ2-7, with D unclear. V was pared by 5 bases and J by 2 bases, with 13 bases between. The CDR3 has 14 amino acids. Germline assignment: CDR1 MNHNS and CDR2 SASEGT.

The genes are TRBV7-8 and TRBJ1-5, with 8 nucleotides matching TRBD1. CDR1 is SGHVS and CDR2 is FQNEAQ in the germline V gene. CDR3 length: 15 amino acids. Trimming took 5 bases from V and 5 from J; bases not matched to a gene: 8. This CDR3 is CASSRYSDRDQPQHF. The CDR3 DNA sequence: TGTGCCAGCAGCCGTTACTCGGACAGGGATCAGCCCCAGCATTTT.

The V and J genes are TRBV11-2 and TRBJ2-2; a possible D gene is TRBD1 (7 bases). The CDR3 consists of 16 residues. Germline loops: CDR1 SGHAT, CDR2 FQNNGV. V lost 3 bases, J lost 3 bases, and 14 bases lay in between. The CDR3 DNA reads as TGTGCCAGCAGCTTCGACCCCAGGGGGGACACCGGGGAGCTGTTTTTT. Translated: CASSFDPRGDTGELFF.

CDR3 residues: CASEPTGGYGYTF. The CDR3 DNA is TGTGCCAGTGAACCGACAGGCGGCTATGGCTACACCTTC. The chain joins TRBV5-4 to TRBJ1-2; possibly TRBD1 for D (6 bases). Per germline, CDR1 SGHNT and CDR2 YYREEE (reference sequence). Trimming took off 8 bases at V and 4 bases at J, with 15 bases between the two ends. CDR3 size: 13 residues.

The J gene is TRBJ2-2, the V gene TRBV7-2, with D unclear. Germline CDR1 SGHTA, CDR2 FQGNSA. Trimming removed 2 bases at V and 7 bases at J, with 5 bases between. CDR3 size: 12 residues. The CDR3 region has the DNA TGTGCCAGCAGCTTACGTCTCGGGGAGCTGTTTTTT. Protein sequence: CASSLRLGELFF.